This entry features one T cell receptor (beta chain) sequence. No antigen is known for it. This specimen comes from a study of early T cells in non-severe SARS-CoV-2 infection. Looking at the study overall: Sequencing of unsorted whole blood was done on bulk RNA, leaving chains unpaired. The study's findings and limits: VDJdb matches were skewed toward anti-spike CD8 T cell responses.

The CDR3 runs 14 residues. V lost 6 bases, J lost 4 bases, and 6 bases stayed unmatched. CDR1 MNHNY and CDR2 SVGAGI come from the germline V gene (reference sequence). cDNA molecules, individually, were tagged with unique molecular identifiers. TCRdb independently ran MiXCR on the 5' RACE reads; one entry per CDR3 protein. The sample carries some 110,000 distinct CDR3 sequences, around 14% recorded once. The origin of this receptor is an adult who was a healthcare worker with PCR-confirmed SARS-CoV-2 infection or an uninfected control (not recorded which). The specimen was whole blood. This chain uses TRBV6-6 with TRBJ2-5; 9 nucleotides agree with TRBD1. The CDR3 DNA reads TGTGCCAGCAGCTCGGGACAGGGTCGAGAGACCCAGTACTTC. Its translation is CASSSGQGRETQYF.